The 5 T cell receptor beta chains presented below share a single source sample, sequenced in a study of shared clonotypes between healthy human individuals. Generated by immunoSEQ multiplex PCR, the TCRdb table keeps only in-frame clones and is missing some. The sample records about 1.5 million clones, roughly 98% being singletons. Sequencing used naive CD4+ T cells sorted from blood. The sample's subset: CD45RA+ positively selected. These receptors were obtained from a man aged 25 to 40 in good health.

The genes are TRBV28 and TRBJ2-2; D is ambiguous. Trimming cost V 8 bases and J 3 bases, with 10 bases left between them. From germline, CDR1 is MDHEN and CDR2 SYDVKM. This CDR3 spans 13 amino acids. The CDR3 loop reads CASGGFYTGELFF. The CDR3 nucleotides are TGTGCCAGCGGTGGCTTTTACACCGGGGAGCTGTTTTTT.

The V call is TRBV4-3, the J call TRBJ2-3, with unresolved D. The ends were cut back, 1 base at V and 0 bases at J, with 11 bases in the middle. The germline V gene encodes CDR1 LGHNA and CDR2 YSLEER. This CDR3 contains 16 residues. CDR3 amino acids: CASSQVPGTSTDTQYF. In DNA form, the CDR3 reads TGCGCCAGCAGCCAAGTTCCTGGAACTAGCACAGATACGCAGTATTTT.

V is TRBV7-2 and J is TRBJ2-7; 8 nucleotides align to TRBD1. Germline lookup yields CDR1 SGHTA and CDR2 FQGNSA. Trimming took 4 bases from V and 3 from J; bases not matched to a gene: 2. The CDR3 runs to 13 residues. The CDR3 sequence: CASSSTGGYEQYF. For the CDR3, the DNA is TGTGCCAGCAGCTCCACAGGGGGCTACGAGCAGTACTTC. The whole variable domain, filled in from reference TRBV7-2 and TRBJ2-7, reads GAGVSQSPSNKVTEKGKDVELRCDPISGHTALYWYRQSLGQGLEFLIYFQGNSAPDKSGLPSDRFSAERTGGSVSTLTIQRTQQEDSAVYLCASSSTGGYEQYFGPGTRLTVT.

This rearrangement joins TRBV19 to TRBJ2-1, with 9 bases that match TRBD2. Germline values: CDR1 LNHDA, CDR2 SQIVND (reference sequence). There are 13 residues in the CDR3. V lost 10 bases and J lost 3; bases outside the gene matches: 4. In nucleotides, the CDR3 is TGTGCCACAGGACTAGCGAACTACAATGAGCAGTTCTTC. It specifies CATGLANYNEQFF.

The chain is built from TRBV19 and TRBJ2-1; 8 nucleotides align to TRBD2. Germline V gives CDR1 LNHDA, CDR2 SQIVND (reference sequence). CDR3 size: 20 residues. V was pared by 3 bases and J by 2 bases, with 18 bases of the junction left unmatched. The CDR3 nucleotides are TGTGCCAGTAGTATTCCCCAACATAGATTGGGACTAGACACCTACAATGAGCAGTTCTTC. It translates to CASSIPQHRLGLDTYNEQFF.